One and the same sample provided the 10 T cell receptor beta chains below, sequenced in a study of shared clonotypes between healthy human individuals. Repertoires were generated with immunoSEQ multiplex PCR, while TCRdb's copy carries only in-frame clones and drops some. The sample shows some 2.1 million clones, around 95% of them seen only once. What was sequenced was naive CD4+ T cells sorted from blood. This sample's subset: CD45RA+ positively selected. The receptors stem from a man aged 18 to 29 in good health.

The rearrangement uses TRBV5-6 and TRBJ2-3; D is perhaps TRBD2 (6 bases). Trimming left V 2 bases short and J 0 bases short, with 10 bases between. The length of the CDR3 is 15 residues. Germline CDR1 SGHDT, CDR2 YYEEEE. In DNA, the CDR3 is TGTGCCAGCAGCTTTTTAGCGGATAGCACAGATACGCAGTATTTT. Translating gives CASSFLADSTDTQYF.

The V and J genes are TRBV7-9 and TRBJ2-2; no clear D gene. From germline, CDR1 is SEHNR and CDR2 FQNEAQ (reference sequence). There are 14 residues in the CDR3. V dropped 4 bases and J dropped 6 bases, with 12 bases sitting between them. The CDR3, as DNA: TGTGCCAGCAGCTCCTTAATCGGCCCCGGGGAGCTGTTTTTT. Its protein is CASSSLIGPGELFF.

V gene TRBV11-2 combines with J gene TRBJ2-7; 7 bases are shared with TRBD1. CDR1 is SGHAT, CDR2 FQNNGV, per germline. With 5 bases clipped from V and 6 bases from J, the junction kept 19 bases outside the gene matches. This CDR3 is built from 17 residues. The CDR3 region has the DNA TGTGCCAGCAGCCTCACAGGGGCCAGGACGGGTTATGGCGAGCAGTACTTC. Residues: CASSLTGARTGYGEQYF.

The chain recombines TRBV6-5 with TRBJ2-7; TRBD1 matches 7 bases. From germline, CDR1 is MNHEY and CDR2 SVGAGI. The CDR3 length is 15 residues. Trimming removed 3 bases from V and 3 bases from J; junction bases left unmatched: 8. CDR3 sequence: CASSYSGTASYEQYF. Here the CDR3 DNA reads TGTGCCAGCAGTTATTCCGGGACAGCTAGCTACGAGCAGTACTTC.

This sequence joins TRBV9 and TRBJ1-4; D gene ambiguous. The germline V and J ends were trimmed by 0 bases and 0 bases, with 6 bases remaining between them. The CDR3 totals 15 residues. CDR1 is SGDLS and CDR2 is YYNGEE in the germline V gene. The CDR3, as DNA: TGTGCCAGCAGCGTAGCAAGGACAACTAATGAAAAACTGTTTTTT. This encodes CASSVARTTNEKLFF.

This rearrangement joins TRBV18 to TRBJ1-1, with 7 bases that match TRBD1. The germline CDR1 and CDR2 sequences are KGHSH and LQKENI. The CDR3 covers 15 residues. With 5 bases clipped from V and 2 bases from J, the junction kept 8 bases outside the gene matches. CDR3 sequence (DNA): TGTGCCAGCTCAGAATGGACAGGAACTAACACTGAAGCTTTCTTT. Translation gives CASSEWTGTNTEAFF.

This sequence joins TRBV7-2 and TRBJ1-2, with a weak D call TRBD1 (5 bases). Germline V gene data show CDR1 as SGHTA and CDR2 as FQGNSA. CDR3 length: 14 residues. V lost 0 bases and J lost 5, with 10 bases in between. CDR3 amino acids: CASSLAEGPYGYTF. DNA of the CDR3: TGTGCCAGCAGCTTAGCAGAGGGACCGTATGGCTACACCTTC.

This chain connects TRBV7-9 to TRBJ1-1; no firm D call. The V and J ends lost 0 bases and 7 bases respectively, with 9 bases between them. Looked up from germline, CDR1 is SEHNR and CDR2 is FQNEAQ (reference sequence). This CDR3 has 13 residues. The CDR3 DNA sequence: TGTGCCAGCAGCTTAGCCAGAGCCAGTGAAGCTTTCTTT. Its protein is CASSLARASEAFF. Drawing the rest from reference TRBV7-9 and TRBJ1-1, the complete variable domain is DTGVSQNPRHKITKRGQNVTFRCDPISEHNRLYWYRQTLGQGPEFLTYFQNEAQLEKSRLLSDRFSAERPKGSFSTLEIQRTEQGDSAMYLCASSLARASEAFFGQGTRLTVV.

A word on this clone: The sample contains more than one DNA sequence encoding this CDR3. The chain joins TRBV5-6 to TRBJ2-5, with 8 positions matching TRBD2. J was trimmed by 5 bases and V by 5 bases; bases with no gene match: 8. The CDR3 contains 14 residues. Germline V gives CDR1 SGHDT, CDR2 YYEEEE. The CDR3 bases are TGTGCCAGCAGTTTTAGCGGGGCGGGGGAGACCCAGTACTTC. As protein: CASSFSGAGETQYF.

V is TRBV6-5 and J is TRBJ1-2, with TRBD1 matching 7 bases. V lost 6 bases, J lost 4 bases, and 8 bases stayed unmatched. Germline V gene data show CDR1 as MNHEY and CDR2 as SVGAGI. CDR3 size: 14 residues. DNA for the CDR3: TGTGCCAGCAGGAAGACAGGGAGTCTCTATGGCTACACCTTC. It codes for CASRKTGSLYGYTF.